The clone carrying this T cell receptor (beta chain) was seen just once. Its antigen is unknown. The source of the sample is a study of shared clonotypes between healthy human individuals. General study results and limits: Limitation of the genetic and exposure-history diversity represented came from the few donors. With a few donors compared, 4% to 5.5% of naive CD4 clonotypes were shared.

Data came from immunoSEQ multiplex PCR; TCRdb stores just in-frame clones and leaves some out. Here the sample spans approximately 600,000 clones, 90% to 95% being singletons. CD45RO-negative, CCR7-selected cells formed the naive CD8 fraction, which excluded terminally differentiated effector memory CD45RA+ cells. Germline trimming cut 0 bases from V and 3 bases from J; bases unmatched to any gene: 10. The CDR3 runs 17 residues. Germline loops: CDR1 SQVTM, CDR2 ANQGSEA. The sample consisted of naive CD8+ T cells sorted from blood. The chain has TRBV29-1 and TRBJ2-3, with TRBD2 matching 9 bases. This sequence was found in a woman aged 25 to 45 in good health. CDR3 region: CSVEELAGLTPTDTQYF. CDR3 nucleotides: TGCAGCGTTGAAGAACTAGCGGGCTTGACCCCAACAGATACGCAGTATTTT.